This T cell receptor beta chain was retrieved from a study of shared clonotypes between healthy human individuals. Study information: Donor composition was a couple of women and a few men, aged 18 to 49.

On sorted subsets, replicate PCRs used 150 to 250 ng DNA, or 25,000 to 35,000 T cell genomes. Data came from immunoSEQ multiplex PCR; TCRdb stores just in-frame clones and leaves some out. The data hold about 1.5 million clones, with 95% to 99% observed a single time. The germline gives CDR1 SNHLY, CDR2 FYNNEI. V was shortened by 0 bases and J by 1 base, with 12 bases between the two germline ends. The CDR3 runs to 16 residues. J is TRBJ1-1 and V is TRBV2; no definite D call. The sequenced sample consisted of naive CD4+ T cells sorted from blood. The subset: CD45RA+ positively selected. The sequence derives from a man in his thirties or forties in good health. The CDR3 protein is CASSEALQTTNTEAFF. Here the CDR3 DNA reads TGTGCCAGCAGTGAAGCGTTACAGACTACGAACACTGAAGCTTTCTTT.